This TCR beta chain was captured in a study of T cell responses to AZD1222 COVID-19 vaccine. CDR3 size: 14 residues. CDR1 is MNHEY and CDR2 is SVGAGI in the germline V gene. Trimming cost V 6 bases and J 2 bases; bases outside gene matches: 2. TCRdb's copy holds only in-frame clones and misses some; the assay was immunoSEQ multiplex PCR. The repertoire holds some 80,000 clones, with around three quarters as singletons. The chain links TRBV6-5 to TRBJ2-3, with 10 bases fitting TRBD1. This TCR was sampled from an adult who received the MenACWY meningococcal vaccine as a control. The sequences come from peripheral blood, collected 28 days after the second dose of the MenACWY control vaccine. CDR3 amino acids: CASRTGGPTDTQYF. The CDR3 DNA reads TGTGCCAGCAGGACAGGGGGCCCCACAGATACGCAGTATTTT.